Sequencing of this TCR beta chain was carried out in a study of Ad26.COV2.S vaccination and SARS-CoV-2 variants (dated by TCRdb to the early 2020s). About the study as a whole: Donors in the vaccine arm were drawn from COV1001, a multicentre, randomized, double-blind, placebo-controlled phase I-IIa trial testing Ad26.COV2.S in healthy adults. Ad26.COV2.S was administered intramuscularly at 5 x 10^10 or 1 x 10^11 viral particles, either as a single shot or as two shots given 56 days apart. TCRbeta repertoire sequencing served as the tool for gauging how specific and how broad the SARS-CoV-2-reactive T cell receptors were following Ad26.COV2.S vaccination. The TCR-sequenced set comprised approximately 30 samples: some 20 Ad26.COV2.S vaccine recipients, 5 placebo recipients and 8 SARS-CoV-2 convalescent individuals. Trial participants were randomized into five groups of five: low-dose or high-dose Ad26.COV2.S given once or twice, or placebo on both occasions. Throughout the experiments and outcome assessment, investigators stayed blinded to trial group allocation.

The treatment or condition label of this sample denotes: over 15 received Ad26.COV2.S at low or high dose, single or two shots; about five received placebo; per-sample allocation not given. For vaccine and placebo recipients, the sequenced repertoires came from samples collected on day 63 after the first injection. Cohort 1b enrolled 20 to 30 adults aged 18-55 years at a single site in Boston, USA, between 29 July and 7 August 2020. Ad26.COV2.S consisted of a replication-incompetent adenovirus type 26 vector by which a prefusion-stabilized SARS-CoV-2 spike protein from the original Wuhan strain was expressed. For this clone: The antigen it recognizes is unknown. Base qualities are not recorded, but no much larger clone differs from it by a single base.

CDR1 and CDR2 were assigned from the germline V gene (reference sequence) as MNHEY and SMNVEV. There are 17 amino acids in the CDR3, from cysteine to phenylalanine inclusive. The read is trimmed to its CDR3 DNA, 51 bases read in frame from base 1. Trimming takes 1 base from V and 2 bases from J, and the germline ends sit 17 bases apart. The full study reports these points: Vaccine and placebo recipients had comparable non-spike TCR breadth, which fits with the vaccine containing only spike. It was noted by the authors that total T cell responses may have been underestimated by the TCR breadth and depth analyses. Higher spike-specific TCR breadth was observed in Ad26.COV2.S recipients than in placebo recipients (P = 0.0014). Comparing responses between vaccine doses or regimens was not something the study was powered to do. After vaccination, spike-specific CD8+ and CD4+ T cell responses were reported to show substantial breadth.

The immunoSEQ Assay was used to sequence TCRbeta CDR3 regions. After extraction, genomic DNA underwent amplification by bias-controlled multiplex PCR, followed by high-throughput sequencing. As for how the authors treated the data: To quantify the absolute abundance of every unique TCRbeta CDR3 region, sequences were collapsed and filtered. Usable DNA was measured by amplifying reference genes present in all nucleated cells, and TCRbeta template counts were normalized to that usable DNA to estimate T cell fraction. Repertoire TCRs were annotated as SARS-CoV-2-specific when V gene, CDR3 amino acid sequence and J gene were exactly matched to a known reactive TCR set. The reference SARS-CoV-2 TCR set was obtained from MIRA and was filtered for enrichment in COVID-19-positive ImmuneCODE repertoires, whereby public or cross-reactive TCRs were removed. Using the MIRA antigens, annotated TCRs were further analysed by specific ORF or by position within an ORF. Breadth was defined as annotated unique rearrangements over total unique productive rearrangements; depth was the summed frequency of those rearrangements. TCR breadth was compared between groups using two-sided Wilcoxon rank-sum tests. What TCRdb holds here is the immuneACCESS table cut down to in-frame rearrangements. Part of the clones is not present; checked against another copy, under half of the missing clones reflect an unresolved V gene, and the others are unexplained. That table gives V, J and clone size, and the DNA gave D and trimming. The sample table contains just under 250,000 clones; only one count was recorded for roughly 90% of them. Of the sample, over 8.5% falls within the top ten clones.

This TCR came from a person between 18 and 65 years old who received the Ad26.COV2.S COVID-19 vaccine or a placebo. The chain couples TRBV27 to TRBJ2-5; the D assignment is uncertain and may be TRBD1 or TRBD2, with 5 bases supporting each. The sequencing here drew on peripheral blood, taken in a trial of Ad26.COV2.S vaccine versus placebo. The CDR3 region has the sequence CASSLFFGAGWQETQYF. The DNA sequence is TGTGCCAGCAGTTTATTCTTCGGGGCGGGTTGGCAAGAGACCCAGTACTTC.